These T cell receptor beta chains were read from a single sample in a study of beta chain features in type 1 diabetes. Libraries were prepared by immunoSEQ multiplex PCR; TCRdb keeps only in-frame clonotypes and omits some of them. The sample holds roughly 100,000 clones; under 30% are singletons and the top ten take about 0.49%. The sequencing sample was made of central memory CD4+ T cells from blood. These receptor sequences come from a woman under 30 with type 1 diabetes. The CDR3 runs from the conserved cysteine through the conserved F or W. D genes are given only for firm matches. Part of the rows lack a size; the others show once, few, many or a class for expanded clones.

len	v_gene	d_gene	abundance	j_gene	CDR3nt	CDR3aa
14	TRBV7-8	TRBD1	-	TRBJ2-7	TGTGCCAGCAGCTGGGGACAGGGGTTGTACGAGCAGTACTTC	CASSWGQGLYEQYF
16	TRBV5-1	-	-	TRBJ2-3	TGCGCCAGCCGACCCCGCTCGGCAGCGTTGGGAGATACGCAGTATTTT	CASRPRSAALGDTQYF
11	TRBV4-2	-	-	TRBJ1-1	TGTGCCAGCAGCCACCTACTTGAAGCTTTCTTT	CASSHLLEAFF
13	TRBV18	-	-	TRBJ2-5	TGTGCCAGCTCACCACGCGTACAAGAGACCCAGTACTTC	CASSPRVQETQYF
18	TRBV18	TRBD2	-	TRBJ2-7	TGTGCCAGCTCACCACGGCGGGAGGGCCGAACGAGCTCCTACGAGCAGTACTTC	CASSPRREGRTSSYEQYF
15	TRBV7-2	TRBD1	-	TRBJ2-6	TGTGCCAGCCGGACAGGGGGTAGTGGGGCCAACGTCCTGACTTTC	CASRTGGSGANVLTF
13	TRBV11-2	-	-	TRBJ2-3	TGTGCCAGCAATGGTGCAGGGCCGAATACGCAGTATTTT	CASNGAGPNTQYF
14	TRBV28	TRBD2	few	TRBJ2-3	TGTGCCGGGAAGAGCGGGACGAGCACAGATACGCAGTATTTT	CAGKSGTSTDTQYF
15	TRBV6-6	-	few	TRBJ2-4	TGTGCCAGCAGTACTGGACAGCTAGCCAAAAACATTCAGTACTTC	CASSTGQLAKNIQYF
12	TRBV19	-	-	TRBJ2-5	TGTGCCAGTAGTTTTTCCCGGGGAACCCAGTACTTC	CASSFSRGTQYF
13	TRBV4-2	-	-	TRBJ2-7	TGTGCCAGCAGCCCGAATGGGAGGTGGGAGCAGTACTTC	CASSPNGRWEQYF
14	TRBV28	TRBD1	-	TRBJ1-4	TGTGCCAGCAGTCGCGGACAGGGCCCTGAAAAACTGTTTTTT	CASSRGQGPEKLFF
17	TRBV7-9	TRBD2	few	TRBJ2-2	TGTGCCAGCAGCTGGACGGGACTAGCGGGAGGCGCCGGGGAGCTGTTTTTT	CASSWTGLAGGAGELFF
13	TRBV27	-	-	TRBJ1-1	TGTGCCAGCAGCTACCAGGGGAACACTGAAGCTTTCTTT	CASSYQGNTEAFF
16	TRBV7-2	TRBD2	-	TRBJ2-1	TGTGCCAGCAGCTTTATGGGGGCTAGCGGGAGCCATGAGCAGTTCTTC	CASSFMGASGSHEQFF
17	TRBV28	-	-	TRBJ2-4	TGTGCCAGCAGTTTAAAAGGGGGGGATTTAGCCAAAAACATTCAGTACTTC	CASSLKGGDLAKNIQYF
20	TRBV23-1	-	-	TRBJ2-6	TGCGCCAGCAGTCAATCACAGGTGGGGCCCGGCACCTCTGGGGCCAACGTCCTGACTTTC	CASSQSQVGPGTSGANVLTF
13	TRBV28	-	-	TRBJ1-1	TGTGCCAGCAGCCGGGGGGCTTATAGTGAAGCTTTCTTT	CASSRGAYSEAFF
14	TRBV5-1	TRBD1	few	TRBJ1-4	TGCGCCAGCAGCCATGGACAGGGGGGTGAAAAACTGTTTTTT	CASSHGQGGEKLFF
14	TRBV4-1	-	many	TRBJ2-2	TGCGCCAGCAGCCAAGAAGCTAGCACCGGGGAGCTGTTTTTT	CASSQEASTGELFF
15	TRBV7-9	TRBD1	-	TRBJ1-4	TGTGCCAGCAGCCCAACGGGACAGCATAATGAAAAACTGTTTTTT	CASSPTGQHNEKLFF
15	TRBV5-4	-	-	TRBJ2-2	TGTGCCAGCAGCCGAGCGGAACTCAACACCGGGGAGCTGTTTTTT	CASSRAELNTGELFF
15	TRBV5-1	TRBD2	few	TRBJ2-1	TGCGCCAGCAGCCCAGCGGGAGAGCCTTACAATGAGCAGTTCTTC	CASSPAGEPYNEQFF
14	TRBV14	TRBD2	-	TRBJ2-1	TGTGCCAGCAGCCAAGAATGGGTGACTAGCAAGCAGTTCTTC	CASSQEWVTSKQFF
13	TRBV6-6	-	-	TRBJ1-2	TGTGCCAGCAGCCTGGGACAAAACTATGGCTACACCTTC	CASSLGQNYGYTF
16	TRBV5-1	TRBD2	-	TRBJ2-3	TGCGCCAGCAGCTTGGACGGGTCTAGCGGGAGGGATACGCAGTATTTT	CASSLDGSSGRDTQYF
14	TRBV4-2	-	few	TRBJ1-5	TGTGCCAGCAGCCCAGGGAACGGCAATCAGCCCCAGCATTTT	CASSPGNGNQPQHF
14	TRBV6-1	TRBD1	few	TRBJ1-5	TGTGCCAGCAGTGAAGCAGGGACAGATCAGCCCCAGCATTTT	CASSEAGTDQPQHF
17	TRBV18	-	-	TRBJ2-6	TGTGCCAGCTCACATGACGATACGGGCTCTGGGGCCAACGTCCTGACTTTC	CASSHDDTGSGANVLTF
14	TRBV19	-	-	TRBJ2-3	TGTGCCAGTAGTATTGGAGGGACCACAGATACGCAGTATTTT	CASSIGGTTDTQYF
17	TRBV28	-	-	TRBJ1-2	TGTGCCAGCAGCCTATATGGGAGTGGACAGCTTTCCTATGGCTACACCTTC	CASSLYGSGQLSYGYTF
15	TRBV4-3	TRBD1	few	TRBJ1-2	TGCGCCAGCAGCCAAGCACCGGGACAGACCTATGGCTACACCTTC	CASSQAPGQTYGYTF
16	TRBV19	-	-	TRBJ2-1	TGTGCCAGTAGTATATCAGGAGGGAGCTCCTACAATGAGCAGTTCTTC	CASSISGGSSYNEQFF